This T cell receptor beta chain was documented in a study of blood T cell repertoires in COVID-19. Study as a whole: There were acute and convalescent COVID-19 samples, and they came from the United States, Italy and Spain.

Germline values: CDR1 SEHNR, CDR2 FQNEAQ (reference sequence). The germline V and J ends were trimmed by 2 bases and 4 bases, with 11 bases remaining between them. There are 14 residues in the CDR3. Sequencing was performed with immunoSEQ multiplex PCR; in TCRdb, only in-frame clones are kept and a portion is missing. Among under 250,000 clones listed, roughly 81% were seen once. The V gene is TRBV7-9, the J gene TRBJ1-2; tentative D call: TRBD1 (6 bases). Specimen: peripheral blood. This clonotype was obtained from a middle-aged man who had recovered from COVID-19. The CDR3 region has the DNA TGTGCCAGCAGCTTATTACAGGGCGGCTATGGCTACACCTTC. The encoded protein is CASSLLQGGYGYTF.